This T cell receptor (beta chain) came from a study of shared clonotypes between healthy human individuals. The data were produced by immunoSEQ multiplex PCR, yet TCRdb's version contains in-frame clones alone and is incomplete. This sample carries fewer than 3 million clones, 85% to 95% of them seen once, and the ten largest clones take approximately 0.41%. Trimming removed 5 bases at V and 6 bases at J, with 16 bases between. Germline CDR1 is MNHNS and CDR2 is SASEGT. This CDR3 has 14 residues. This clonotype was obtained from a man between 18 and 29 years old in good health. Some clones in this sample may be carry-over from other donors' samples. Sequencing was carried out using naive CD4+ T cells from PBMCs. Subset denoted: CD45RA+ positively selected. The chain uses TRBV6-1 and TRBJ1-2; D perhaps matches TRBD1 (6 bases). Here the CDR3 reads CASSQLWGANGYTF. The CDR3 coding sequence is TGTGCCAGCAGTCAACTGTGGGGGGCAAATGGCTACACCTTC.